These 31 T cell receptor beta chains were all obtained from the same sample, sequenced in a study of OX40 agonist ivuxolimab in advanced cancers. Profiling relied on immunoSEQ multiplex PCR, and the TCRdb table lists in-frame clones only, not all of them. The data show tens of thousands of clones, with around 83% seen just once and 20% to 25% held by the top ten. This sample comprised CD4+ or CD8+ T cells sorted from blood, obtained in a trial of the OX40 agonist ivuxolimab. The receptors stem from an adult with an advanced solid tumor such as melanoma, head and neck, liver or kidney cancer.

The V call is TRBV19, the J call TRBJ1-2, with TRBD1 identical over 7 bases. V trimming: 7 bases; J trimming: 4 bases; junction bases outside the gene matches: 3. CDR1 and CDR2 (germline): LNHDA, SQIVND (reference sequence). CDR3 length: 12 residues. This chain's CDR3 is CASTPGGYGYTF. The CDR3 DNA is TGTGCCAGTACACCAGGGGGCTATGGCTACACCTTC.

The chain uses TRBV5-1 and TRBJ2-1; TRBD2 matches at 9 bases. V lost 2 bases to trimming and J lost 8 bases; unmatched junction nucleotides: 11. CDR1 and CDR2 from the germline V gene are SGHRS and YFSETQ. The CDR3 is 16 residues long. The CDR3 bases are TGCGCCAGCAGCTTCTTAGCGGGAGAATCTGGGGATGAGCAGTTCTTC. Its protein product is CASSFLAGESGDEQFF.

The genes are TRBV6-5 and TRBJ2-2, with D possibly matching TRBD2 (6 bases). Germline lookup yields CDR1 MNHEY and CDR2 SVGAGI. The CDR3 runs to 13 residues. The V and J ends lost 2 bases and 7 bases respectively, with 8 bases between them. CDR3 sequence: CASSYGGSGELFF. The CDR3 nucleotides read TGTGCCAGCAGTTACGGGGGGAGCGGGGAGCTGTTTTTT.

This sequence joins TRBV5-6 and TRBJ2-7; D ambiguous. Germline V CDR1 and CDR2: SGHDT, YYEEEE. V gave up 1 base and J gave up 3 bases, with 8 bases separating them. The CDR3 has 13 residues. CDR3 in DNA: TGTGCCAGCAGCTTGTCTCCCCTCTACGAGCAGTACTTC. It codes for CASSLSPLYEQYF. Looking up the rest from reference TRBV5-6 and TRBJ2-7 gives the full variable domain: DAGVTQSPTHLIKTRGQQVTLRCSPKSGHDTVSWYQQALGQGPQFIFQYYEEEERQRGNFPDRFSGHQFPNYSSELNVNALLLGDSALYLCASSLSPLYEQYFGPGTRLTVT.

The V gene is TRBV2, the J gene TRBJ2-7, with 8 bases lining up with TRBD2. The V gene's germline CDR1 is SNHLY and CDR2 FYNNEI. CDR3 length equals 14 residues. J was trimmed by 4 bases and V by 2 bases; bases with no gene match: 4. The CDR3 nucleotides are TGTGCCAGCAGTGAAAAACTAGCGGAATACGAGCAGTACTTC. It is translated as CASSEKLAEYEQYF.

This clone is judged medium-sized (0.01 to 0.1%). The genes are TRBV7-9 and TRBJ2-7; 9 bases align to TRBD1. Germline V lookup: CDR1 SEHNR, CDR2 FQNEAQ (reference sequence). V lost 6 bases and J lost 5; bases outside the gene matches: 8. The length of the CDR3 is 14 residues. CDR3 DNA sequence: TGTGCCAGCAGGCCGGGACAGGGTAAAAACGAGCAGTACTTC. Translated, it gives CASRPGQGKNEQYF.

This chain connects TRBV4-2 to TRBJ2-7; the match to TRBD2 covers 7 bases. The CDR3 consists of 19 residues. Germline loops: CDR1 LGHNA, CDR2 YNFKEQ. V lost 3 bases to trimming and J lost 0 bases; unmatched junction nucleotides: 17. The CDR3 DNA reads as TGTGCCAGCAGCCAGGAAGCCGTACTCACTAGCGCCAGCTCCTACGAGCAGTACTTC. Residues: CASSQEAVLTSASSYEQYF.

The CDR3, as DNA: TGTGCCAGCAGCTTACGTTCACAGGGGATTTGGGGTGAGCAGTTCTTC. This gives the protein CASSLRSQGIWGEQFF. This chain joins TRBV7-9 and TRBJ2-1; 7 positions agree with TRBD1. The CDR3 contains 16 residues. Per germline, CDR1 SEHNR and CDR2 FQNEAQ (reference sequence). With 2 bases clipped from V and 9 bases from J, the junction kept 13 bases outside the gene matches.

The chain carries TRBV12-2 and TRBJ2-1; TRBD1 reflects the table's D call only, with no check against the DNA. TRBV12-2 corresponds to a pseudogene. This CDR3 contains 18 residues. For the CDR3, the DNA is TGTGCAAGTCGCTTCTCCGCAGGGTCTGTGGAATACCCCGCTGAGCAGTTCTTC. Protein product: CASRFSAGSVEYPAEQFF.

The rearrangement uses TRBV6-1 and TRBJ2-7, with a weak D call TRBD1 (7 bases). The CDR3 is 15 residues long. Germline CDR1 is MNHNS and CDR2 is SASEGT. The V gene lost 1 base and the J gene lost 4 bases, with 14 bases spanning the gap. This CDR3 reads CASSEEEGAGYEQYF. In DNA form, the CDR3 reads TGTGCCAGCAGTGAAGAGGAGGGGGCTGGGTACGAGCAGTACTTC.

This clone has only a few counts. The chain employs TRBV19 and TRBJ1-1, with no clear D. Germline V CDR1 and CDR2: LNHDA, SQIVND (reference sequence). Trimming cost V 3 bases and J 1 base, with 12 bases left between them. The CDR3 consists of 15 residues. This CDR3 is CASSIGAGSNTEAFF. In DNA, the CDR3 is TGTGCCAGTAGTATTGGTGCAGGTTCGAACACTGAAGCTTTCTTT. The full variable domain, rest sourced from reference TRBV19 and TRBJ1-1, is DGGITQSPKYLFRKEGQNVTLSCEQNLNHDAMYWYRQDPGQGLRLIYYSQIVNDFQKGDIAEGYSVSREKKESFPLTVTSAQKNPTAFYLCASSIGAGSNTEAFFGQGTRLTVV.

The chain joins TRBV25-1 to TRBJ2-7; TRBD1 matches 7 bases. The CDR3 consists of 18 residues. Looked up from germline, CDR1 is MGHDK and CDR2 is SYGVNS. V was clipped by 0 bases and J by 0 bases; unmatched bases: 11. In nucleotides, the CDR3 is TGTGCCAGCAGTGAATATTATAGTGTGGCAGGGGGCTCCTACGAGCAGTACTTC. This encodes CASSEYYSVAGGSYEQYF.

The chain is built from TRBV27 and TRBJ1-1; no reliable D call. Trimming shortened V by 5 bases and J by 1 base, and 8 bases separated the two germline ends. The CDR3 spans 13 residues. Germline values: CDR1 MNHEY, CDR2 SMNVEV (reference sequence). The DNA for the CDR3 is TGTGCCAGCAGTCCCACAGAGAACACTGAAGCTTTCTTT. The encoded protein is CASSPTENTEAFF.

The CDR3 here is CASSELFGKLTGIYGYTF. The CDR3 DNA is TGTGCCAGCAGTGAACTCTTTGGAAAACTGACCGGGATCTATGGCTACACCTTC. The chain combines TRBV6-1 with TRBJ1-2, with D hard to call. V was trimmed by 2 bases and J by 4 bases, leaving 23 bases between them. The CDR3 spans 18 residues. Germline V gene data show CDR1 as MNHNS and CDR2 as SASEGT.

The chain recombines TRBV5-4 with TRBJ2-1; unclear D gene. CDR3 length: 11 amino acids. Per the germline V gene, CDR1 is SGHNT and CDR2 is YYREEE (reference sequence). Trimming shortened V by 7 bases and J by 9 bases, and 11 bases separated the two germline ends. CDR3 sequence (DNA): TGTGCCAGCCGAGCCGGCGCTGAGCAGTTCTTC. It translates to CASRAGAEQFF.

The chain uses TRBV19 and TRBJ1-5; D is ambiguous. The CDR3 runs 19 residues. Trimming pared 0 bases from V and 0 bases from J, leaving 18 bases between. Germline loops: CDR1 LNHDA, CDR2 SQIVND (reference sequence). CDR3 sequence reads: CASSIDPWSTPYSNQPQHF. The DNA of the CDR3 is TGTGCCAGTAGTATAGATCCCTGGAGCACCCCTTATAGCAATCAGCCCCAGCATTTT.

As concerns this clone: A read error may account for a junction end that differs from germline. The chain joins TRBV7-9 to TRBJ1-5; D is unresolved. The CDR3 loop spans 12 amino acids. The V gene's germline CDR1 is SEHNR and CDR2 FQNEAQ (reference sequence). The CDR3 region has the DNA TGTGCCAGCAGCTTTAGCAATCAGCCCCTGCATTTT. This sequence encodes CASSFSNQPLHF.

The CDR3 sequence is CASSVGGLDDTQYF. The CDR3 region has the DNA TGTGCCAGCAGCGTAGGCGGTTTGGACGATACGCAGTATTTT. This chain joins TRBV9 and TRBJ2-3; no clear D. Germline values: CDR1 SGDLS, CDR2 YYNGEE. Trimming stripped 0 bases from V and 6 bases from J, with 11 bases between. The CDR3 has 14 residues. The full variable domain, in which reference TRBV9 and TRBJ2-3 provide the parts outside the CDR3, is DSGVTQTPKHLITATGQRVTLRCSPRSGDLSVYWYQQSLDQGLQFLIQYYNGEERAKGNILERFSAQQFPDLHSELNLSSLELGDSALYFCASSVGGLDDTQYFGPGTRLTVL.

This clone appeared once. This chain joins TRBV27 and TRBJ2-3, with 9 bases lining up with TRBD1. Germline V gene sequence: CDR1 MNHEY, CDR2 SMNVEV (reference sequence). Trimming cost V 5 bases and J 2 bases; bases outside gene matches: 5. The CDR3 runs to 15 residues. The DNA for the CDR3 is TGTGCCAGCAGTCCACGGGACAGGGTCACAGATACGCAGTATTTT. Its translation is CASSPRDRVTDTQYF.

CDR3 loop: CASSWRGGVTEAFF. The CDR3 bases are TGTGCCAGCAGCTGGAGGGGTGGGGTCACTGAAGCTTTCTTT. The V and J genes are TRBV11-1 and TRBJ1-1, with D maybe TRBD1 (5 bases). The CDR3 extends over 14 amino acids. Trimming left V 4 bases short and J 4 bases short, with 13 bases between. CDR1 SGHAT and CDR2 FQDESV come from the germline V gene (reference sequence).

The CDR3 DNA follows: TGCGCCAGCAGCTTGGGATGGACAGAGACCTACGAGCAGTACTTC. This codes for CASSLGWTETYEQYF. J is TRBJ2-7 and V is TRBV5-1; tentative D call: TRBD1 (6 bases). Looked up from germline, CDR1 is SGHRS and CDR2 is YFSETQ. The V end lost 0 bases, the J end lost 2 bases, and 12 bases lay between the germline ends. The CDR3 has 15 residues.

The rearrangement joins TRBV6-1 to TRBJ2-3; TRBD2 agrees at 9 bases. The CDR3 is made up of 14 amino acids. Germline trimming cut 3 bases from V and 6 bases from J; bases unmatched to any gene: 4. Germline CDR1 is MNHNS and CDR2 is SASEGT. The CDR3 nucleotides read TGTGCCAGCAGTGACGGACTAGCGTACGATACGCAGTATTTT. Residues: CASSDGLAYDTQYF.

The chain links TRBV7-7 to TRBJ2-1; TRBD2 matches 10 bases. The V gene end was trimmed by 5 bases and the J gene end by 10 bases; junction bases not matched to a gene: 5. The germline gives CDR1 SSHAT, CDR2 FNYEAQ (reference sequence). The CDR3 totals 13 residues. In DNA form, the CDR3 reads TGTGCCAGCAGCCTCTCGGGACTAGCGGAGCAGTTCTTC. It encodes CASSLSGLAEQFF.

V usage is TRBV27 and J usage is TRBJ2-7, with 7 bases fitting TRBD2. CDR3 size: 15 residues. Germline assignment: CDR1 MNHEY and CDR2 SMNVEV (reference sequence). Trimming cost V 2 bases and J 1 base; bases outside gene matches: 5. The CDR3 DNA is TGTGCCAGCAGTTTAGGGGGGGTGGGTTCCTACGAGCAGTACTTC. Protein sequence: CASSLGGVGSYEQYF.

The genes are TRBV30 and TRBJ1-6; 7 nucleotides line up with TRBD1. Trimming took 5 bases from V and 10 from J; bases not matched to a gene: 5. Germline V gene data show CDR1 as GTSNPN and CDR2 as SVGIG (reference sequence). The CDR3 contains 12 residues. In DNA, the CDR3 is TGTGCCTGGTCAACAGGGGACTCACCCCTCCACTTT. Translated: CAWSTGDSPLHF.

This chain connects TRBV27 to TRBJ2-7; TRBD2 might be the D (7 bases). The CDR3 consists of 12 residues. Germline CDR1 and CDR2: MNHEY and SMNVEV (reference sequence). Trimming shortened V by 7 bases and J by 6 bases, and 13 bases separated the two germline ends. The CDR3 here is CASTMGGGEQYF. DNA for the CDR3: TGTGCCAGCACCATGGGAGGGGGCGAGCAGTACTTC.

This rearrangement joins TRBV7-9 to TRBJ2-7; D gene ambiguous. Trimming removed 1 base at V and 5 bases at J, with 6 bases between. Germline loops: CDR1 SEHNR, CDR2 FQNEAQ (reference sequence). The CDR3 contains 12 residues. This CDR3 is CASSLEGNEQYF. The CDR3 region has the DNA TGTGCCAGCAGCTTAGAAGGTAACGAGCAGTACTTC.

The J gene is TRBJ1-5, the V gene TRBV27; D uncertain. The CDR3 consists of 14 residues. Germline loops: CDR1 MNHEY, CDR2 SMNVEV (reference sequence). The ends were cut back, 5 bases at V and 2 bases at J, with 10 bases in the middle. The DNA of the CDR3 is TGTGCCAGCAGTGCGACAAGGCGCAATCAGCCCCAGCATTTT. It encodes CASSATRRNQPQHF.

This chain links TRBV4-1 with TRBJ2-4, with D hard to call. The CDR3 loop spans 14 amino acids. The V end was cut by 3 bases, the J end by 1 base, with 7 bases between. Germline lookup yields CDR1 MGHRA and CDR2 YSYEKL. CDR3 DNA sequence: TGCGCCAGCAGCCAGGTTACGGCCAAAAACATTCAGTACTTC. It translates to CASSQVTAKNIQYF.

The chain carries TRBV7-6 and TRBJ2-2, with TRBD2 matching over 7 bases. Germline CDR1 SGHVS, CDR2 FNYEAQ. Trimming removed 5 bases from V and 0 bases from J; junction bases left unmatched: 3. The CDR3 loop spans 15 amino acids. This chain's CDR3 is CASSPGTTNTGELFF. The CDR3, as DNA: TGTGCCAGCAGCCCCGGGACTACGAACACCGGGGAGCTGTTTTTT.

The V call is TRBV13, the J call TRBJ2-1; D uncertain. Deletions cut 2 bases from V and 3 bases from J, with 5 bases between. CDR3 length: 13 amino acids. Germline V lookup: CDR1 PRHDT, CDR2 FYEKMQ (reference sequence). The CDR3: CASSLSDYNEQFF. CDR3 bases: TGTGCCAGCAGCTTAAGCGACTACAATGAGCAGTTCTTC.